This TCR beta chain was profiled in a study of EBV T-cell therapy then PD-1 blockade in nasopharyngeal carcinoma. Treatment indicated: AdE1-LMPpoly-expanded autologous EBV-specific T-cell therapy followed by anti-PD-1 nivolumab. With respect to this clone: As yet, its antigen is unknown.

Only in-frame clones appear in the TCRdb table, and some are missing; sequencing was by immunoSEQ multiplex PCR. The sample includes about 17,000 clones, around 80% of them seen just once. Sequencing was performed on CD8+ T cells from blood, taken at day 0 from a patient whose treatment included autologous EBV-specific T cells and nivolumab. This TCR derives from a man aged 40-50 years with nasopharyngeal carcinoma.

CDR3 sequence (DNA): TGTGCCAGCAGCGCCGCCGGAGGGACAGAATCTAATGAAAAACTGTTTTTT. Encoded protein: CASSAAGGTESNEKLFF. The rearrangement links TRBV9 to TRBJ1-4, with TRBD1 matching over 7 bases. J lost 3 bases, V lost 3 bases, and 11 bases had no gene match. The CDR3 is 17 residues long. Germline CDR1 is SGDLS and CDR2 is YYNGEE.